This T cell receptor beta chain was documented in a study of shared clonotypes between healthy human individuals. The sample holds one count of this clone. The V gene lost 5 bases and the J gene lost 5 bases, with 15 bases spanning the gap. Per the germline V gene, CDR1 is PRHDT and CDR2 is FYEKMQ (reference sequence). This CDR3 has 14 residues. Using immunoSEQ multiplex PCR, the repertoire was profiled, and TCRdb retains in-frame clones only, with some absent. This table holds roughly 700,000 clones, roughly 88% found once. This chain links TRBV13 with TRBJ2-5; tentative D call: TRBD2 (5 bases). The clonotype comes from a man aged 18-30 years in good health. Some clones in this sample may be carry-over from other donors' samples. Sequencing was performed on memory CD8+ T cells from PBMCs. Subset of the sample: CD45RO+ cells pooled with CCR7-negative TemRA cells. CDR3 in amino acids: CASSAMSRGETQYF. The CDR3 DNA sequence: TGTGCCAGCAGCGCAATGAGCAGAGGGGAGACCCAGTACTTC.